The 30 T cell receptor beta chains reported below all come from one sample, sequenced in a study of CD8+ T cells in alopecia areata. Extraction and reverse transcription of RNA yielded cDNA as the sequencing template. TCRdb's table, derived via immunoSEQ multiplex PCR, lists solely in-frame clones and lacks some. The sample includes some 56,000 clones, almost 97% of them seen just once. The sequenced sample was CD8+ T cells sorted from blood, obtained at week 0. The source of these receptors is a human donor with alopecia areata.

This rearrangement joins TRBV29-1 to TRBJ1-2, with D maybe TRBD1 (5 bases). The CDR3 consists of 13 residues. From germline, CDR1 is SQVTM and CDR2 ANQGSEA. Trimming took 5 bases from V and 2 from J, leaving 12 bases between them. CDR3 sequence reads: CSVFDSTNYGYTF. CDR3 bases: TGCAGCGTTTTCGACAGCACGAACTATGGCTACACCTTC.

The V gene is TRBV6-5, the J gene TRBJ2-7; no reliable D call. Trimming removed 0 bases at V and 1 base at J, with 4 bases between. Germline loops: CDR1 MNHEY, CDR2 SVGAGI. The CDR3 sequence is 13 residues long. The CDR3 DNA reads TGTGCCAGCAGTTACTCCCGATCCTACGAGCAGTACTTC. It is translated as CASSYSRSYEQYF.

The chain is built from TRBV27 and TRBJ2-1; a weak D match, TRBD1 (5 bases). Germline V gene data show CDR1 as MNHEY and CDR2 as SMNVEV (reference sequence). CDR3 size: 13 residues. V gave up 4 bases and J gave up 3 bases, with 7 bases separating them. The CDR3 spells CASSYRIYNEQFF. CDR3 nucleotides: TGTGCCAGCAGTTACAGGATCTACAATGAGCAGTTCTTC.

The chain couples TRBV5-6 to TRBJ2-7, with D perhaps being TRBD1 or TRBD2 (6 bases each). The V end was cut by 0 bases, the J end by 3 bases, with 16 bases between. The CDR3 covers 16 residues. Germline V gene sequence: CDR1 SGHDT, CDR2 YYEEEE. CDR3 residues: CASSLDAGGGYYEQYF. In DNA, the CDR3 is TGTGCCAGCAGCTTGGACGCCGGAGGGGGGTACTACGAGCAGTACTTC.

The chain employs TRBV27 and TRBJ2-7, with D perhaps matching TRBD1 or TRBD2 (5 bases each). The CDR3 sequence is 12 residues long. Trimming removed 8 bases at V and 0 bases at J, with 8 bases between. CDR1 is MNHEY, CDR2 SMNVEV, per germline (reference sequence). The CDR3 region has the DNA TGTGCCAGCCGGGACGGCTCCTACGAGCAGTACTTC. As protein: CASRDGSYEQYF.

This chain uses TRBV6-5 with TRBJ1-5; TRBD1 agrees at 10 bases. The CDR3 loop spans 15 amino acids. V trimming: 3 bases; J trimming: 5 bases; junction bases outside the gene matches: 4. Looked up from germline, CDR1 is MNHEY and CDR2 is SVGAGI. CDR3 nucleotide sequence: TGTGCCAGCAGTTATTCCGGGACAGGGGATCAGCCCCAGCATTTT. It translates to CASSYSGTGDQPQHF.

Of note for this clone: At one end, the junction sequence differs from germline, possibly due to a read error. This chain joins TRBV5-1 and TRBJ2-5; 7 bases map to TRBD2. Germline-derived CDR1 and CDR2 are SGHRS and YFSETQ. This CDR3 has 14 residues. The CDR3 region is CATSTGGVQETQYF. CDR3 sequence (DNA): TGCGCCACCAGCACGGGGGGAGTCCAAGAGACCCAGTACTTC.

The rearrangement uses TRBV29-1 and TRBJ2-1; 11 bases align to TRBD1. V was clipped by 7 bases and J by 6 bases; unmatched bases: 8. Germline V gene data show CDR1 as SQVTM and CDR2 as ANQGSEA. The CDR3 has 14 amino acids. The CDR3 nucleotides are TGCAGCGCGGAGGACAGGGGGCTCAGCAATGAGCAGTTCTTC. Residues: CSAEDRGLSNEQFF.

V gene TRBV29-1 combines with J gene TRBJ1-1, with a weak D call TRBD1 (5 bases). V was shortened by 0 bases and J by 1 base, with 12 bases between the two germline ends. This CDR3 contains 15 residues. Germline values: CDR1 SQVTM, CDR2 ANQGSEA. Here the CDR3 DNA reads TGCAGCGTTGAAGACGGGGCCGTGGGGAACACTGAAGCTTTCTTT. This translates into CSVEDGAVGNTEAFF.

This sequence joins TRBV4-3 and TRBJ2-1, with 10 bases that match TRBD2. Germline CDR1 reads LGHNA; CDR2 reads YSLEER. This CDR3 spans 16 amino acids. The J segment lost 4 bases and the V segment lost 2 bases, leaving 5 bases of the junction unmatched. CDR3 DNA: TGCGCCAGCAGCCAATCGGGACTAGCGCCATACAATGAGCAGTTCTTC. As protein: CASSQSGLAPYNEQFF.

The rearrangement links TRBV6-6 to TRBJ2-2, with 8 bases fitting TRBD1. Germline CDR1 reads MNHNY; CDR2 reads SVGAGI (reference sequence). The junction had 8 bases not matched to a gene; V was cut back by 6 bases and J by 5 bases. This CDR3 spans 15 amino acids. For the CDR3, the DNA is TGTGCCAGCAGGGATCAGGGGGCGCTGACCGGGGAGCTGTTTTTT. It translates to CASRDQGALTGELFF.

This sequence joins TRBV29-1 and TRBJ2-1; TRBD2 matches at 8 bases. The CDR3 covers 16 residues. Per germline, CDR1 SQVTM and CDR2 ANQGSEA. Trimming took 2 bases from V and 5 from J; bases not matched to a gene: 11. CDR3 region: CSVELLAANAHNEQFF. DNA of the CDR3: TGCAGCGTTGAACTACTAGCGGCAAATGCACACAATGAGCAGTTCTTC.

This chain connects TRBV6-6 to TRBJ2-5, with 9 positions matching TRBD1. Germline V gene sequence: CDR1 MNHNY, CDR2 SVGAGI (reference sequence). The CDR3 consists of 14 residues. Trimming removed 6 bases from V and 5 bases from J; junction bases left unmatched: 7. The CDR3 DNA reads TGTGCCAGCAGATACACAGGGGGCAGGGAGACCCAGTACTTC. It encodes CASRYTGGRETQYF.

The chain combines TRBV27 with TRBJ2-5, with D possibly matching TRBD1 (5 bases). This CDR3 comprises 13 residues. CDR1 and CDR2 from the germline V gene are MNHEY and SMNVEV (reference sequence). V was pared by 3 bases and J by 5 bases, with 10 bases between. CDR3 in DNA: TGTGCCAGCAGTTTGGACAAAACCGAGACCCAGTACTTC. Protein sequence: CASSLDKTETQYF.

This chain uses TRBV7-6 with TRBJ1-1; TRBD1 matches at 7 bases. This CDR3 comprises 13 residues. The V segment lost 6 bases and the J segment 5 bases; nucleotides outside the gene matches: 6. CDR1 and CDR2 from the germline V gene are SGHVS and FNYEAQ. The CDR3 DNA reads as TGTGCCAGCAGGTCGACAGGGATAACTGAAGCTTTCTTT. The encoded protein is CASRSTGITEAFF. Variable domain in full (rest from reference TRBV7-6 and TRBJ1-1): GAGVSQSPRYKVTKRGQDVALRCDPISGHVSLYWYRQALGQGPEFLTYFNYEAQQDKSGLPNDRFSAERPEGSISTLTIQRTEQRDSAMYRCASRSTGITEAFFGQGTRLTVV.

This clone was counted a few times. The chain has TRBV7-2 and TRBJ2-2; TRBD1 might be the D (5 bases). Germline CDR1 reads SGHTA; CDR2 reads FQGNSA. The CDR3 extends over 17 amino acids. Trimming pared 3 bases from V and 0 bases from J, leaving 14 bases between. CDR3: CASSLITGRPNTGELFF. CDR3 DNA: TGTGCCAGCAGCTTGATTACAGGCCGCCCGAACACCGGGGAGCTGTTTTTT.

The V and J genes are TRBV29-1 and TRBJ1-1; TRBD1 aligns across 10 bases. V lost 1 base, J lost 5 bases, and 10 bases stayed unmatched. From germline, CDR1 is SQVTM and CDR2 ANQGSEA. This CDR3 spans 16 amino acids. The CDR3 region is CSVEGLPGQGKTEAFF. In DNA form, the CDR3 reads TGCAGCGTTGAAGGGTTACCGGGACAGGGGAAAACTGAAGCTTTCTTT.

The chain links TRBV7-8 to TRBJ2-3; D could derive from TRBD1 or TRBD2 (5 bases each). Germline V lookup: CDR1 SGHVS, CDR2 FQNEAQ. Trimming pared 3 bases from V and 1 base from J, leaving 14 bases between. The CDR3 length is 16 residues. Here the CDR3 reads CASSFPILGGTDTQYF. Written as DNA, the CDR3 is TGTGCCAGCAGCTTCCCGATCTTGGGGGGCACAGATACGCAGTATTTT.

The J gene is TRBJ2-2, the V gene TRBV7-2; D is undetermined. Germline loops: CDR1 SGHTA, CDR2 FQGNSA. V dropped 4 bases and J dropped 3 bases, with 6 bases sitting between them. This CDR3 spans 13 amino acids. The CDR3 is CASSSKHTGELFF. CDR3 nucleotides: TGTGCCAGCAGCTCGAAACACACCGGGGAGCTGTTTTTT.

The V and J genes are TRBV4-1 and TRBJ1-6; 9 bases are shared with TRBD1. After removal of 3 bases from V and 8 bases from J, the junction contained 8 bases not matched to a gene. Per the germline V gene, CDR1 is MGHRA and CDR2 is YSYEKL. CDR3 length: 16 residues. In DNA form, the CDR3 reads TGCGCCAGCAGCCAGGTTGCACAGGGGGCGTATTCACCCCTCCACTTT. Its translation is CASSQVAQGAYSPLHF.

The chain uses TRBV27 and TRBJ2-7; 10 positions match TRBD2. Germline values: CDR1 MNHEY, CDR2 SMNVEV (reference sequence). Unmatched junction bases numbered 5, after V lost 6 bases and J lost 6 bases. The length of the CDR3 is 13 residues. The CDR3 loop reads CASRAGTSAEQYF. The CDR3 DNA is TGTGCCAGCAGGGCCGGGACTAGCGCCGAGCAGTACTTC.

The rearrangement uses TRBV29-1 and TRBJ2-7; no clear D gene. Trimming removed 3 bases at V and 3 bases at J, with 9 bases between. This CDR3 has 12 amino acids. Germline loops: CDR1 SQVTM, CDR2 ANQGSEA. The CDR3 DNA follows: TGCAGCGTTGAGGGGATCCACTACGAGCAGTACTTC. Its translation is CSVEGIHYEQYF.

The chain is built from TRBV4-3 and TRBJ1-5, with TRBD1 matching 7 bases. CDR3 length: 15 residues. V shed 0 bases and J 7 bases; nucleotides not matched to a gene: 6. Germline V gene data show CDR1 as LGHNA and CDR2 as YSLEER. As DNA, the CDR3 is TGCGCCAGCAGCCAAGATAGGCAGGGGGACCAGCCCCAGCATTTT. Translation gives CASSQDRQGDQPQHF.

The chain joins TRBV6-6 to TRBJ1-2; no clear D gene. Trimming took 5 bases from V and 4 from J, leaving 14 bases between them. The CDR3 extends over 14 amino acids. The germline CDR1 and CDR2 sequences are MNHNY and SVGAGI (reference sequence). CDR3 residues: CASSRTGEPYGYTF. For the CDR3, the DNA is TGTGCCAGCAGTCGGACCGGGGAGCCCTATGGCTACACCTTC.

This clone has just one count. The chain carries TRBV7-2 and TRBJ2-1; D possibly corresponds to TRBD1 (5 bases). This CDR3 is built from 16 residues. Germline V gene data show CDR1 as SGHTA and CDR2 as FQGNSA. Between the trimmed V and J ends, which lost 5 bases and 0 bases, there was a span of 14 bases. This chain's CDR3 is CASSRGDRISYNEQFF. The CDR3 coding sequence is TGTGCCAGCAGCCGCGGAGACAGAATCTCCTACAATGAGCAGTTCTTC.

This clone was detected only once. V usage is TRBV9 and J usage is TRBJ1-1; the D is unclear. The CDR3 runs to 15 residues. V shed 0 bases and J shed 2 bases, with 11 bases lying between them. Per germline, CDR1 SGDLS and CDR2 YYNGEE. The CDR3 region has the DNA TGTGCCAGCAGCGTAGATGGAGGGCCAAACACTGAAGCTTTCTTT. It yields the protein CASSVDGGPNTEAFF.

The V and J genes are TRBV2 and TRBJ1-6, with 7 bases aligning to TRBD1. J lost 0 bases, V lost 7 bases, and 3 bases had no gene match. Germline lookup yields CDR1 SNHLY and CDR2 FYNNEI. CDR3 length: 15 residues. This CDR3 reads CASKRDSSYNSPLHF. The CDR3 DNA reads TGTGCCAGCAAGAGGGACAGCTCCTATAATTCACCCCTCCACTTT.

The chain uses TRBV13 and TRBJ2-4; 9 bases are shared with TRBD1. The CDR3 has 14 residues. The junction had 5 bases not matched to a gene; V was cut back by 4 bases and J by 7 bases. Per the germline V gene, CDR1 is PRHDT and CDR2 is FYEKMQ (reference sequence). The CDR3 loop reads CASSSRDRVNIQYF. CDR3 coding DNA: TGTGCCAGCAGCTCCCGGGACAGGGTGAACATTCAGTACTTC. Drawing the rest from reference TRBV13 and TRBJ2-4, the complete variable domain is AAGVIQSPRHLIKEKRETATLKCYPIPRHDTVYWYQQGPGQDPQFLISFYEKMQSDKGSIPDRFSAQQFSDYHSELNMSSLELGDSALYFCASSSRDRVNIQYFGAGTRLSVL.

CDR3 nucleotides: TGTGCCAGCAGCTTTCGGATGAACACTGAAGCTTTCTTT. Residues: CASSFRMNTEAFF. The chain carries TRBV5-4 and TRBJ1-1; D remains unclear. CDR3 length equals 13 residues. V lost 2 bases, J lost 0 bases, and 5 bases lay in between. Germline V gene sequence: CDR1 SGHNT, CDR2 YYREEE (reference sequence).

J is TRBJ2-1 and V is TRBV10-3; D possibly matches TRBD1 or TRBD2 (5 bases each). Between the trimmed V and J ends, which lost 6 bases and 5 bases, there was a span of 26 bases. The CDR3 runs to 18 residues. Per germline, CDR1 ENHRY and CDR2 SYGVKD. CDR3 nucleotides: TGTGCCATCAGAGTCCACATGCCGGGACGGAAGTCCAACAATGAGCAGTTCTTC. Translating gives CAIRVHMPGRKSNNEQFF.